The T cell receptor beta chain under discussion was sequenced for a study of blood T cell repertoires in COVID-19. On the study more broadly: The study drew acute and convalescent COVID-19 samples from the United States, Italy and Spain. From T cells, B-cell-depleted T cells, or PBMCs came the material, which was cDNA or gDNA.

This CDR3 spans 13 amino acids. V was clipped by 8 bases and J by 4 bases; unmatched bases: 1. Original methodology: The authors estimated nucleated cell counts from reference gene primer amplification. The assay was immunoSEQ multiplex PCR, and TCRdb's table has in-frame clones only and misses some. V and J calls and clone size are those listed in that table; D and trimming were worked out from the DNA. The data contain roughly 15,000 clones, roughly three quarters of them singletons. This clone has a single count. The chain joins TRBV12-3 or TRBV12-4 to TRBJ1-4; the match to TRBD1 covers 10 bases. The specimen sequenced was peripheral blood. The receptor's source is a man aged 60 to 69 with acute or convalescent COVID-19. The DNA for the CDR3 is TGTGCCAGCGGGGACAGGGGTAATGAAAAACTGTTTTTT. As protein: CASGDRGNEKLFF.